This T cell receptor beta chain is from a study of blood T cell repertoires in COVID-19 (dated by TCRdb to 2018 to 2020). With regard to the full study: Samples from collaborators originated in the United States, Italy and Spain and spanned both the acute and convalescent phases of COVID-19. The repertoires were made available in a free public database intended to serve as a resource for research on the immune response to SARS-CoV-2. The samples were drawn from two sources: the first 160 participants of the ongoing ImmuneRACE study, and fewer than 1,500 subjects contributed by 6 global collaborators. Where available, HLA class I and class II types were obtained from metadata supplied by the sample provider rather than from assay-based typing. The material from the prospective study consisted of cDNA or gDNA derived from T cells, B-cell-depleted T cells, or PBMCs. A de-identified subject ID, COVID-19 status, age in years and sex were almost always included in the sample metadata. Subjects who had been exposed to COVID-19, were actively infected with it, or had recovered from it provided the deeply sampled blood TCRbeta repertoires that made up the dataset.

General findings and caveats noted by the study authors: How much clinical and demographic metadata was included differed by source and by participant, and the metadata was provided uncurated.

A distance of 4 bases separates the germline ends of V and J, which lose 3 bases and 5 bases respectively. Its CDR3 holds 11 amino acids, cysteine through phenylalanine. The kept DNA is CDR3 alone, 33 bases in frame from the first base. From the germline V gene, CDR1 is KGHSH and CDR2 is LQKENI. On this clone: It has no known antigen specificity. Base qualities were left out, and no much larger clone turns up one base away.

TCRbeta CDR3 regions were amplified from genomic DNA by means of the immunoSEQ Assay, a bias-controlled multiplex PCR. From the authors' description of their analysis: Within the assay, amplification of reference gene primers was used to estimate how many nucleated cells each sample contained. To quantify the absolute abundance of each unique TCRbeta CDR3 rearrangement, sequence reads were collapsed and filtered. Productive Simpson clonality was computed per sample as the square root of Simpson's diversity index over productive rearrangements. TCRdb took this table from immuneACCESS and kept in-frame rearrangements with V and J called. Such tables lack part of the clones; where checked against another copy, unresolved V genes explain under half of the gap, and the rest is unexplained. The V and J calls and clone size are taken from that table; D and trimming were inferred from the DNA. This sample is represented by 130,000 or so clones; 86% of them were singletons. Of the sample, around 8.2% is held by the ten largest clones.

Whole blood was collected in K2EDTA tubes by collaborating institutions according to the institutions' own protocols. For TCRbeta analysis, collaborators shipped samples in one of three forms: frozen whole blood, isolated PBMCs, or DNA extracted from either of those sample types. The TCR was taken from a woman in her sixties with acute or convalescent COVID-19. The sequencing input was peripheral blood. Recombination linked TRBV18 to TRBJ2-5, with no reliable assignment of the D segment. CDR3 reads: CASSPSETQYF. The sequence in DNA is TGTGCCAGCTCACCTTCGGAGACCCAGTACTTC. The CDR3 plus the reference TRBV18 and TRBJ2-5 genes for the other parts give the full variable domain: NAGVMQNPRHLVRRRGQEARLRCSPMKGHSHVYWYRQLPEEGLKFMVYLQKENIIDESGMPKERFSAEFPKEGPSILRIQQVVRGDSAAYFCASSPSETQYFGPGTRLLVL.